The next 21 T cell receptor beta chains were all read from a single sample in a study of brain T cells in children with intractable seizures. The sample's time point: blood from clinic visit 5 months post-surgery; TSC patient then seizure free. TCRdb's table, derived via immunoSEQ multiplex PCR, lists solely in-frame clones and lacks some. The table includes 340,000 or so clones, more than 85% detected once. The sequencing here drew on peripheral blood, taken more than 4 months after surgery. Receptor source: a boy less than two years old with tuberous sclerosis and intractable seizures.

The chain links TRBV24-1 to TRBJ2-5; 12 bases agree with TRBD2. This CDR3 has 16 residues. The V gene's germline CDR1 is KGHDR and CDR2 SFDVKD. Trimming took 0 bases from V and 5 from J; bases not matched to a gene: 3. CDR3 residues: CATSDLLAGGLETQYF. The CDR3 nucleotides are TGTGCCACCAGTGATTTGCTAGCGGGAGGGTTGGAGACCCAGTACTTC.

DNA of the CDR3: TGTGCCAGCAGCTCCGCGCACGGGACAGGGTCGTACGAGCAGTACTTC. Amino acids: CASSSAHGTGSYEQYF. The chain couples TRBV6-2 or TRBV6-3 to TRBJ2-7; 9 bases are shared with TRBD1. Germline lookup yields CDR1 MNHEY and CDR2 SVGEGT. The CDR3 runs 16 residues. The ends lost 6 bases at V and 4 bases at J; junction bases unmatched: 13.

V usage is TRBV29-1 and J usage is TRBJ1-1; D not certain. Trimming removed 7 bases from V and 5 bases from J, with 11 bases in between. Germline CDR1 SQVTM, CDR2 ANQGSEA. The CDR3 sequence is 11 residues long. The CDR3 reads CSGTGMTEAFF. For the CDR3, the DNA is TGCAGCGGCACCGGGATGACTGAAGCTTTCTTT. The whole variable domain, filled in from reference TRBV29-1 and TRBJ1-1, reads SAVISQKPSRDICQRGTSLTIQCQVDSQVTMMFWYRQQPGQSLTLIATANQGSEATYESGFVIDKFPISRPNLTFSTLTVSNMSPEDSSIYLCSGTGMTEAFFGQGTRLTVV.

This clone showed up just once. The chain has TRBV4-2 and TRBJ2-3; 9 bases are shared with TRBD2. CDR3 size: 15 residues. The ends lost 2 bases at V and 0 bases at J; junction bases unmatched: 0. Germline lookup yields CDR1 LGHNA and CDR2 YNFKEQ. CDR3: CASSQLAGSTDTQYF. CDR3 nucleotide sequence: TGTGCCAGCAGCCAACTAGCGGGAAGCACAGATACGCAGTATTTT.

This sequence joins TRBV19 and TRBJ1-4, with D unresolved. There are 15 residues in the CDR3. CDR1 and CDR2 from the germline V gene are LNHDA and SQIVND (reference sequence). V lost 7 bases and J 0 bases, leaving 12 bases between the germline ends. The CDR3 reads CASKRSPATNEKLFF. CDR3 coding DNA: TGTGCCAGTAAGCGCAGCCCTGCAACTAATGAAAAACTGTTTTTT.

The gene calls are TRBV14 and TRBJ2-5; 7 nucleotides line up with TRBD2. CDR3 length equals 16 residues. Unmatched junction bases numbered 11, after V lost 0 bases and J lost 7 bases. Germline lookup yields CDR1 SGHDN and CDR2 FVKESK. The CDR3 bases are TGTGCCAGCAGCCAAGAAAAACAAGTTTGGGGGGGGACCCAGTACTTC. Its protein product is CASSQEKQVWGGTQYF.

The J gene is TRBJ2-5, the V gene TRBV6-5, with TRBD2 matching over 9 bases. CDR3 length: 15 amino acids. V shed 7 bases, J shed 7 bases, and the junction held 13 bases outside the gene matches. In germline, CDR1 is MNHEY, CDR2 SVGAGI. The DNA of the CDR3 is TGTGCCAGCACCGCCCGGCGGGGGGGATCCGGGACCCAGTACTTC. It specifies CASTARRGGSGTQYF.

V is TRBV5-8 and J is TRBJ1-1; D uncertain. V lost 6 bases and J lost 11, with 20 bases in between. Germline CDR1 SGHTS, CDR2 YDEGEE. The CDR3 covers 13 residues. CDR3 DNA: TGTGCCAGCACGTCCTGGCGGCACCTTAGCGCTTTCTTT. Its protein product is CASTSWRHLSAFF.

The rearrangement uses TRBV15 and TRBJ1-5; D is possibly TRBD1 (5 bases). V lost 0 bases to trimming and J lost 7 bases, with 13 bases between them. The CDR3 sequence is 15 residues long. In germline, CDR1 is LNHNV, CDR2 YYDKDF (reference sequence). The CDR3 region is CATSRDTGLDQPQHF. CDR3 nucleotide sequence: TGTGCCACCAGCAGAGATACAGGATTGGACCAGCCCCAGCATTTT. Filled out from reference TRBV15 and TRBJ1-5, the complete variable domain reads DAMVIQNPRYQVTQFGKPVTLSCSQTLNHNVMYWYQQKSSQAPKLLFHYYDKDFNNEADTPDNFQSRRPNTSFCFLDIRSPGLGDTAMYLCATSRDTGLDQPQHFGDGTRLSIL.

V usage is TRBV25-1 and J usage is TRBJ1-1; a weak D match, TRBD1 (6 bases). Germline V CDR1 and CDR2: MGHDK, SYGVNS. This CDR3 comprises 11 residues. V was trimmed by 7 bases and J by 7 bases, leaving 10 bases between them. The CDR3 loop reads CASNQQGEAFF. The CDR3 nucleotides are TGTGCCAGCAATCAACAGGGTGAAGCTTTCTTT. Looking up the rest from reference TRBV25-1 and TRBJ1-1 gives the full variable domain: EADIYQTPRYLVIGTGKKITLECSQTMGHDKMYWYQQDPGMELHLIHYSYGVNSTEKGDLSSESTVSRIRTEHFPLTLESARPSHTSQYLCASNQQGEAFFGQGTRLTVV.

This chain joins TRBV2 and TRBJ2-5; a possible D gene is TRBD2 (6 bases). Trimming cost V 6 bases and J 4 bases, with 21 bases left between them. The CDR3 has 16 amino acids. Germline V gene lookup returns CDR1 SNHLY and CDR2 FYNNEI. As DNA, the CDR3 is TGTGCCAGCAGCTCGTCGGGGGTCCCCGCCGGAGAGACCCAGTACTTC. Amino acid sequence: CASSSSGVPAGETQYF.

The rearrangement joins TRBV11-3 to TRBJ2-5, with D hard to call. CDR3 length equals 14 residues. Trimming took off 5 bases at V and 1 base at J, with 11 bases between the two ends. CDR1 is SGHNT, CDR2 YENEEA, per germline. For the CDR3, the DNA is TGTGCCAGCAGCAATCAGGTCCTCCAAGAGACCCAGTACTTC. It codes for CASSNQVLQETQYF.

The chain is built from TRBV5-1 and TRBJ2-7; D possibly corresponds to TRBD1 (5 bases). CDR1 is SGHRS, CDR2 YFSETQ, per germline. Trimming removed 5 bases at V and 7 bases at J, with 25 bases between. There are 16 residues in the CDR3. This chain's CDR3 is CASRATSRTPQSEQYF. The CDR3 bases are TGCGCCAGCAGGGCCACCTCCCGGACACCCCAGTCGGAGCAGTACTTC.

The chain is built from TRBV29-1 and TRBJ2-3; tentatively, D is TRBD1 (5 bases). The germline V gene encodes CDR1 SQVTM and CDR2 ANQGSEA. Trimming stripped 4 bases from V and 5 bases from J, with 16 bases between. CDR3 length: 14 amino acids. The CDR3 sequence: CSVGGGALGDTQYF. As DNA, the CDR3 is TGCAGCGTTGGGGGTGGGGCTTTGGGAGATACGCAGTATTTT.

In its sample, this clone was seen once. The CDR3 DNA reads TGTGCCAGCATACTGGCGGGAGGGCCAGAGACCCAGTACTTC. This encodes CASILAGGPETQYF. The gene calls are TRBV6-6 and TRBJ2-5; TRBD2 matches at 9 bases. The CDR3 extends over 14 amino acids. Germline loops: CDR1 MNHNY, CDR2 SVGAGI (reference sequence). The trim removed 7 bases at V and 4 bases at J, leaving 7 bases unmatched.

This CDR3 is CASSLWDQYEQYF. The CDR3 nucleotides read TGTGCCAGCAGCTTATGGGACCAATACGAGCAGTACTTC. This chain uses TRBV7-8 with TRBJ2-7; D is perhaps TRBD1 or TRBD2 (5 bases each). V was clipped by 2 bases and J by 4 bases, with 9 bases between them. Germline V CDR1 and CDR2: SGHVS, FQNEAQ. This CDR3 comprises 13 residues.

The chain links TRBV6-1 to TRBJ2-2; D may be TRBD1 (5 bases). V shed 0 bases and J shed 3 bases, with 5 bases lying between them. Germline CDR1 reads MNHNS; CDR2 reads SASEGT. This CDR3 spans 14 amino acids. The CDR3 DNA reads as TGTGCCAGCAGTGAAGCAGGGGACACCGGGGAGCTGTTTTTT. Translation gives CASSEAGDTGELFF.

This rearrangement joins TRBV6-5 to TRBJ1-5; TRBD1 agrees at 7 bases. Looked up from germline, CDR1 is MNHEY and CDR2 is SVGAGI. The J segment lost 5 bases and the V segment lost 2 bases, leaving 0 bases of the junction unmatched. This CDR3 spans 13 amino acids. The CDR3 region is CASSYDRDQPQHF. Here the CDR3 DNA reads TGTGCCAGCAGTTACGACAGGGATCAGCCCCAGCATTTT.

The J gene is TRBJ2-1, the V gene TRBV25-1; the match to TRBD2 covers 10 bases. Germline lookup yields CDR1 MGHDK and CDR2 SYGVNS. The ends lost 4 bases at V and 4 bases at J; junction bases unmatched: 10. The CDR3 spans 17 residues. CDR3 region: CASSVGTSDPFYNEQFF. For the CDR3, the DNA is TGTGCCAGCAGTGTAGGGACTAGCGATCCCTTTTACAATGAGCAGTTCTTC.

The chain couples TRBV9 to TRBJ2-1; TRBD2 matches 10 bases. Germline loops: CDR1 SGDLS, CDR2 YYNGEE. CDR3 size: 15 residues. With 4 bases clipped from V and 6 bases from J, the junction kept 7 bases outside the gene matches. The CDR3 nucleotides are TGTGCCAGCAGCTTGGGACTAGCGTATAGCAATGAGCAGTTCTTC. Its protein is CASSLGLAYSNEQFF.

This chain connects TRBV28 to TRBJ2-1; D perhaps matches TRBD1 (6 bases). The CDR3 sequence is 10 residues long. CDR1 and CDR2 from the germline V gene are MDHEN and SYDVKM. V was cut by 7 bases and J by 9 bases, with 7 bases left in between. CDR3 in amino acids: CASKGGEQFF. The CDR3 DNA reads TGTGCCAGCAAAGGGGGTGAGCAGTTCTTC.